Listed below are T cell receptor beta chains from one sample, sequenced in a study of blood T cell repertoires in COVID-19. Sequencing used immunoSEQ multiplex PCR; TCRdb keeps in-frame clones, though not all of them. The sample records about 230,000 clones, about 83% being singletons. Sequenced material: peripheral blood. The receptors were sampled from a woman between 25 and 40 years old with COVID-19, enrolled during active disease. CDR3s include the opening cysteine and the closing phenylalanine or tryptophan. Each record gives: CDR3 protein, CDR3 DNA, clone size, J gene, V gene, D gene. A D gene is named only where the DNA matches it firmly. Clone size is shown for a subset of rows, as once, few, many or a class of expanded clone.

cdr3_aa: CASMLPGGPEEKLFF; cdr3_nt: TGTGCCAGCATGCTACCAGGGGGCCCCGAAGAAAAACTGTTTTTT; clone_size: NA; j_call: TRBJ1-4; v_call: TRBV16; d_call: TRBD1
cdr3_aa: CASSVLSGRGAVSTDTQYF; cdr3_nt: TGTGCCAGCAGCGTCCTTTCAGGCAGGGGGGCGGTTAGCACAGATACGCAGTATTTT; clone_size: few; j_call: TRBJ2-3; v_call: TRBV9; d_call: NA
cdr3_aa: CASSPGPTAGQPQHF; cdr3_nt: TGTGCCAGCAGCCCGGGACCCACGGCGGGGCAGCCCCAGCATTTT; clone_size: NA; j_call: TRBJ1-5; v_call: TRBV5-5; d_call: NA
cdr3_aa: CASSQNLREMNTEAFF; cdr3_nt: TGCGCCAGCAGCCAAAATCTCAGGGAAATGAACACTGAAGCTTTCTTT; clone_size: NA; j_call: TRBJ1-1; v_call: TRBV4-1; d_call: NA
cdr3_aa: CASSSPRGSSGNTIYF; cdr3_nt: TGTGCCAGCAGCTCCCCAAGGGGGAGCTCTGGAAACACCATATATTTT; clone_size: NA; j_call: TRBJ1-3; v_call: TRBV7-9; d_call: NA
cdr3_aa: CASSPRQGTNSPLHF; cdr3_nt: TGTGCCAGCAGCCCCCGACAGGGGACTAATTCACCCCTCCACTTT; clone_size: NA; j_call: TRBJ1-6; v_call: TRBV7-9; d_call: TRBD1
cdr3_aa: CASSSGTDTQYF; cdr3_nt: TGTGCCAGCAGTTCCGGCACAGATACGCAGTATTTT; clone_size: NA; j_call: TRBJ2-3; v_call: TRBV6-5; d_call: NA
cdr3_aa: CAISELGRGSRDTQYF; cdr3_nt: TGTGCCATCAGTGAGTTGGGCAGGGGGTCAAGGGATACGCAGTATTTT; clone_size: NA; j_call: TRBJ2-3; v_call: TRBV10-3; d_call: TRBD1
cdr3_aa: CASSVVQGIGEQFF; cdr3_nt: TGTGCCAGCAGCGTAGTACAGGGGATCGGTGAGCAGTTCTTC; clone_size: NA; j_call: TRBJ2-1; v_call: TRBV9; d_call: TRBD1
cdr3_aa: CASSQTGSESPLHF; cdr3_nt: TGTGCCAGTAGCCAGACAGGGTCGGAGTCACCCCTCCACTTT; clone_size: NA; j_call: TRBJ1-6; v_call: TRBV19; d_call: TRBD1
cdr3_aa: CATSRGQASGNTIYF; cdr3_nt: TGTGCCACCAGCAGGGGACAGGCGTCAGGAAACACCATATATTTT; clone_size: NA; j_call: TRBJ1-3; v_call: TRBV15; d_call: TRBD1
cdr3_aa: CASSPRDRVKNEQFF; cdr3_nt: TGTGCCAGCTCCCCGAGGGACAGGGTAAAGAATGAGCAGTTCTTC; clone_size: NA; j_call: TRBJ2-1; v_call: TRBV18; d_call: TRBD1
cdr3_aa: CASSVDTGLTEAFF; cdr3_nt: TGTGCCAGCAGCGTAGACACAGGGCTCACTGAAGCTTTCTTT; clone_size: NA; j_call: TRBJ1-1; v_call: TRBV9; d_call: NA
cdr3_aa: CASSHKTGFYNSPLHF; cdr3_nt: TGTGCCAGCTCACACAAGACAGGATTCTATAATTCACCCCTCCACTTT; clone_size: NA; j_call: TRBJ1-6; v_call: TRBV18; d_call: NA
cdr3_aa: CASSPGHPYGYTF; cdr3_nt: TGTGCCAGCAGTCCGGGACATCCCTATGGCTACACCTTC; clone_size: NA; j_call: TRBJ1-2; v_call: TRBV12-3/TRBV12-4; d_call: NA
cdr3_aa: CASSPTRSTGELFF; cdr3_nt: TGTGCCAGCAGCCCCACAAGATCGACCGGGGAGCTGTTTTTT; clone_size: NA; j_call: TRBJ2-2; v_call: TRBV7-2; d_call: NA
cdr3_aa: CASSLGLAGGGETQYF; cdr3_nt: TGCGCCAGCAGCTTGGGACTAGCGGGGGGCGGAGAGACCCAGTACTTC; clone_size: NA; j_call: TRBJ2-5; v_call: TRBV5-1; d_call: TRBD2
cdr3_aa: CASSVTSAETQYF; cdr3_nt: TGTGCCAGCAGCGTGACTAGCGCTGAGACCCAGTACTTC; clone_size: NA; j_call: TRBJ2-5; v_call: TRBV9; d_call: TRBD2
cdr3_aa: CASSGPYEQYF; cdr3_nt: TGTGCCAGCAGCGGGCCCTACGAGCAGTACTTC; clone_size: NA; j_call: TRBJ2-7; v_call: TRBV5-6; d_call: NA
cdr3_aa: CASSATGNTEAFF; cdr3_nt: TGTGCCAGCAGCGCGACAGGGAACACTGAAGCTTTCTTT; clone_size: few; j_call: TRBJ1-1; v_call: TRBV7-6; d_call: NA
cdr3_aa: CASTPPQGYNSPLHF; cdr3_nt: TGTGCCAGCACCCCACCCCAGGGGTATAATTCACCCCTCCACTTT; clone_size: few; j_call: TRBJ1-6; v_call: TRBV7-9; d_call: NA
cdr3_aa: CASSFKINEKLFF; cdr3_nt: TGTGCCAGCAGCTTTAAAATTAATGAAAAACTGTTTTTT; clone_size: NA; j_call: TRBJ1-4; v_call: TRBV5-6; d_call: NA
cdr3_aa: CSASLLAGVVGTQYF; cdr3_nt: TGCAGTGCTAGTCTCCTAGCGGGAGTTGTGGGTACGCAGTATTTT; clone_size: NA; j_call: TRBJ2-3; v_call: TRBV20-1; d_call: TRBD2
cdr3_aa: CASSLLYQETQYF; cdr3_nt: TGTGCCAGCAGTTTACTTTACCAAGAGACCCAGTACTTC; clone_size: NA; j_call: TRBJ2-5; v_call: TRBV28; d_call: NA
cdr3_aa: CASSLGLAGGRETQYF; cdr3_nt: TGTGCCAGCAGCCTCGGACTAGCGGGGGGGCGAGAGACCCAGTACTTC; clone_size: once; j_call: TRBJ2-5; v_call: TRBV13; d_call: TRBD2
cdr3_aa: CATNIAGGPYEQYF; cdr3_nt: TGTGCCACCAATATAGCAGGGGGCCCCTACGAGCAGTACTTC; clone_size: once; j_call: TRBJ2-7; v_call: TRBV6-5; d_call: TRBD1
cdr3_aa: CASSPSRDFYNEQFF; cdr3_nt: TGTGCCAGCAGCCCCAGCCGGGACTTCTACAATGAGCAGTTCTTC; clone_size: NA; j_call: TRBJ2-1; v_call: TRBV11-2; d_call: NA
cdr3_aa: CATSDPLGGAQGYTF; cdr3_nt: TGTGCCACCAGTGATCCCCTAGGGGGGGCGCAGGGCTACACCTTC; clone_size: NA; j_call: TRBJ1-2; v_call: TRBV24-1; d_call: NA
cdr3_aa: CASSSGLAGGETQYF; cdr3_nt: TGTGCCAGTAGTTCGGGATTAGCGGGGGGAGAGACCCAGTACTTC; clone_size: NA; j_call: TRBJ2-5; v_call: TRBV19; d_call: TRBD2
cdr3_aa: CASILNDEQFF; cdr3_nt: TGTGCCAGTATACTCAACGATGAGCAGTTCTTC; clone_size: NA; j_call: TRBJ2-1; v_call: TRBV19; d_call: NA
cdr3_aa: CASSAIPGQGRTETQYF; cdr3_nt: TGTGCCAGCAGCGCCATCCCGGGACAGGGGAGGACGGAGACCCAGTACTTC; clone_size: once; j_call: TRBJ2-5; v_call: TRBV9; d_call: TRBD1
cdr3_aa: CASSPTGTGFNGYTF; cdr3_nt: TGTGCCAGCAGCCCTACCGGGACAGGGTTTAATGGCTACACCTTC; clone_size: NA; j_call: TRBJ1-2; v_call: TRBV9; d_call: TRBD1
cdr3_aa: CASSYGWGSGYTF; cdr3_nt: TGTGCCAGCAGTTATGGGTGGGGCTCTGGCTACACCTTC; clone_size: once; j_call: TRBJ1-2; v_call: TRBV6-5; d_call: NA
cdr3_aa: CAWSPGQGTEAFF; cdr3_nt: TGTGCCTGGAGCCCGGGACAGGGCACTGAAGCTTTCTTT; clone_size: NA; j_call: TRBJ1-1; v_call: TRBV30; d_call: TRBD1
cdr3_aa: CASSLLGATLGQPQHF; cdr3_nt: TGTGCCAGCAGCCTGTTGGGGGCGACCTTAGGTCAGCCCCAGCATTTT; clone_size: NA; j_call: TRBJ1-5; v_call: TRBV2; d_call: NA
cdr3_aa: CASSQWGRINQPQHF; cdr3_nt: TGCGCCAGCAGTCAATGGGGGCGGATTAATCAGCCCCAGCATTTT; clone_size: few; j_call: TRBJ1-5; v_call: TRBV23-1; d_call: NA
cdr3_aa: CASIQYNEQFF; cdr3_nt: TGTGCCAGCATACAGTACAATGAGCAGTTCTTC; clone_size: NA; j_call: TRBJ2-1; v_call: TRBV27; d_call: NA
cdr3_aa: CSVSQGRSYEQYF; cdr3_nt: TGCAGCGTTTCACAGGGAAGATCCTACGAGCAGTACTTC; clone_size: NA; j_call: TRBJ2-7; v_call: TRBV29-1; d_call: NA
cdr3_aa: CASSIGQGALDEQYF; cdr3_nt: TGTGCCAGCAGCATTGGACAGGGGGCTTTAGACGAGCAGTACTTC; clone_size: once; j_call: TRBJ2-7; v_call: TRBV9; d_call: TRBD1
cdr3_aa: CASSLDPGQNTEAFF; cdr3_nt: TGTGCCAGCAGCTTAGATCCCGGACAGAACACTGAAGCTTTCTTT; clone_size: NA; j_call: TRBJ1-1; v_call: TRBV7-3; d_call: NA
cdr3_aa: CASSGTGNQPQHF; cdr3_nt: TGTGCCAGTAGCGGGACAGGGAATCAGCCCCAGCATTTT; clone_size: once; j_call: TRBJ1-5; v_call: TRBV19; d_call: TRBD1
cdr3_aa: CASSPPGLAGGHEQFF; cdr3_nt: TGTGCCAGCAGCCCGCCGGGACTAGCGGGAGGACATGAGCAGTTCTTC; clone_size: NA; j_call: TRBJ2-1; v_call: TRBV7-2; d_call: TRBD2
cdr3_aa: CATSRAGGRYEQYF; cdr3_nt: TGTGCCACCAGCAGAGCGGGGGGGCGCTACGAGCAGTACTTC; clone_size: NA; j_call: TRBJ2-7; v_call: TRBV15; d_call: TRBD2
cdr3_aa: CASSPSGTPYGYTF; cdr3_nt: TGTGCCAGCAGCCCGAGCGGGACTCCCTATGGCTACACCTTC; clone_size: NA; j_call: TRBJ1-2; v_call: TRBV9; d_call: NA
cdr3_aa: CASGLVRGGRSAYNEQFF; cdr3_nt: TGTGCTAGTGGTTTGGTACGGGGCGGGAGGAGCGCCTACAATGAGCAGTTCTTC; clone_size: NA; j_call: TRBJ2-1; v_call: TRBV12-5; d_call: TRBD2
cdr3_aa: CASSLEGTGGSVQFF; cdr3_nt: TGTGCCAGCAGCTTAGAAGGGACAGGGGGTTCAGTGCAGTTCTTC; clone_size: NA; j_call: TRBJ2-1; v_call: TRBV7-9; d_call: TRBD1
cdr3_aa: CASRSLPDEKLFF; cdr3_nt: TGTGCCAGCAGATCCCTTCCGGATGAAAAACTGTTTTTT; clone_size: NA; j_call: TRBJ1-4; v_call: TRBV9; d_call: NA
cdr3_aa: CATQRGGSTDTQYF; cdr3_nt: TGTGCCACGCAGCGGGGAGGTAGCACAGATACGCAGTATTTT; clone_size: NA; j_call: TRBJ2-3; v_call: TRBV28; d_call: TRBD2
cdr3_aa: CASSLSGSPLHF; cdr3_nt: TGCGCCAGCAGCTTGAGCGGTTCGCCCCTCCACTTT; clone_size: NA; j_call: TRBJ1-6; v_call: TRBV5-1; d_call: NA
cdr3_aa: CASSPIQGDGYTF; cdr3_nt: TGTGCCAGCTCACCGATTCAGGGGGATGGCTACACCTTC; clone_size: NA; j_call: TRBJ1-2; v_call: TRBV18; d_call: TRBD1
cdr3_aa: CASSTLIAGGTRGRNEQFF; cdr3_nt: TGTGCCAGCAGCACACTTATAGCGGGAGGAACCCGGGGGCGCAATGAGCAGTTCTTC; clone_size: NA; j_call: TRBJ2-1; v_call: TRBV11-2; d_call: TRBD2
cdr3_aa: CASSAGHAGAGNTIYF; cdr3_nt: TGTGCCAGCAGCGCCGGACATGCGGGGGCCGGAAACACCATATATTTT; clone_size: NA; j_call: TRBJ1-3; v_call: TRBV9; d_call: NA